The next 18 T cell receptor beta chains were all read from a single sample in a study of type 1 regulatory T cells. TCRdb reprocessed the reads with MiXCR, giving one entry per CDR3 protein. The data show around 88,000 distinct CDR3 sequences, 31% seen once. The material sequenced was CD4+ T cells, either the whole sample or a sorted fraction (not recorded which). These receptors were collected from a human donor in good health.

V and J are TRBV20-1 and TRBJ2-7, with 8 bases identical to TRBD1. CDR1 is DFQATT, CDR2 SNEGSKA, per germline (reference sequence). The CDR3 sequence is 14 residues long. V was pared by 3 bases and J by 4 bases, with 8 bases of the junction left unmatched. The CDR3 sequence: CSASFWTGRYEQYF. The CDR3 DNA reads TGCAGTGCTAGTTTCTGGACAGGGAGGTACGAGCAGTACTTC.

The rearrangement joins TRBV6-5 to TRBJ2-3; either TRBD1 or TRBD2 may fit D (7 bases each). The CDR3 extends over 20 amino acids. Trimming took off 6 bases at V and 2 bases at J, with 30 bases between the two ends. Per the germline V gene, CDR1 is MNHEY and CDR2 is SVGAGI. CDR3 sequence (DNA): TGTGCCAGCAGCCAGAGGCCCCCAATATCAGGGGGGACTAACACAGATACGCAGTATTTT. Residues: CASSQRPPISGGTNTDTQYF.

This clonotype was found a few times. V usage is TRBV2 and J usage is TRBJ2-3; D uncertain. Germline V gives CDR1 SNHLY, CDR2 FYNNEI. With 3 bases removed from V and 5 bases from J, the gap between germline ends came to 6 bases. The CDR3 has 12 residues. The CDR3 is CASSDMGDTQYF. CDR3 DNA: TGTGCCAGCAGTGATATGGGAGATACGCAGTATTTT.

By proportion, this clonotype is medium-sized. The chain joins TRBV28 to TRBJ2-7; D may be TRBD1 or TRBD2 (5 bases each). Deletions cut 6 bases from V and 7 bases from J, with 19 bases between. There are 14 residues in the CDR3. Germline V CDR1 and CDR2: MDHEN, SYDVKM. The CDR3 DNA follows: TGTGCCAGCAGACCACCGGGGCCGACGGGGGAGCAGTACTTC. Its translation is CASRPPGPTGEQYF.

The chain is built from TRBV5-5 and TRBJ1-5; D remains ambiguous. Trimming took off 3 bases at V and 3 bases at J, with 13 bases between the two ends. Germline CDR1 is SGHKS and CDR2 is YYEKEE (reference sequence). CDR3 length: 15 residues. The DNA for the CDR3 is TGTGCCAGCAGCTCCATGGTGGGAAACAATCAGCCCCAGCATTTT. Amino acids: CASSSMVGNNQPQHF.

In this sample, this clonotype turned up a few times. The rearrangement uses TRBV5-1 and TRBJ1-3; the D is unclear. The V gene lost 0 bases and the J gene lost 5 bases, with 9 bases spanning the gap. Germline V lookup: CDR1 SGHRS, CDR2 YFSETQ. The CDR3 spans 14 residues. CDR3 in DNA: TGCGCCAGCAGCTTGGAAGGGTATAGAAACACCATATATTTT. This gives the protein CASSLEGYRNTIYF.

In this sample, this clonotype turned up a few times. The chain has TRBV11-2 and TRBJ1-1; D is unresolved. Deletions cut 3 bases from V and 6 bases from J, with 14 bases between. Germline V gene data show CDR1 as SGHAT and CDR2 as FQNNGV. The CDR3 is 14 amino acids. DNA of the CDR3: TGTGCCAGCAGCTTTATTGGTGCGGACGCTGAAGCTTTCTTT. It is translated as CASSFIGADAEAFF.

This clonotype was picked up a small number of times. The V call is TRBV12-3 or TRBV12-4, the J call TRBJ2-1, with no clear D. V was cut by 5 bases and J by 8 bases, with 7 bases left in between. CDR3 length: 11 residues. CDR3 DNA: TGTGCCAGCAGTGAACGGGATGAGCAGTTCTTC. Its protein product is CASSERDEQFF.

The chain is built from TRBV6-2 or TRBV6-3 and TRBJ2-2, with 12 positions matching TRBD2. CDR1 MNHEY and CDR2 SVGEGT come from the germline V gene. This CDR3 is 18 amino acids long. V lost 4 bases, J lost 8 bases, and 14 bases stayed unmatched. CDR3 region: CASSLPGLAGPFRGELFF. DNA of the CDR3: TGTGCCAGCAGTTTACCGGGACTAGCGGGCCCTTTCCGAGGGGAGCTGTTTTTT.

This chain joins TRBV6-6 and TRBJ2-2, with TRBD1 matching over 12 bases. The V and J ends lost 0 bases and 8 bases, in that order; junction bases with no gene match: 7. CDR1 and CDR2 from the germline V gene are MNHNY and SVGAGI (reference sequence). CDR3 length: 17 residues. The CDR3, as DNA: TGTGCCAGCAGTTACTCGCCCGGGACAGGGGGCACGGGGGAGCTGTTTTTT. It encodes CASSYSPGTGGTGELFF.

The chain joins TRBV12-3 or TRBV12-4 to TRBJ2-7; TRBD2 matches at 7 bases. The junction had 0 bases not matched to a gene; V was cut back by 5 bases and J by 2 bases. The CDR3 runs 12 residues. CDR3 bases: TGTGCCAGCAGTGGGGGGGCCTACGAGCAGTACTTC. This translates into CASSGGAYEQYF.

This clonotype has only a few counts. This chain connects TRBV29-1 to TRBJ2-5; a possible D gene is TRBD1 (6 bases). The V end lost 3 bases, the J end lost 5 bases, and 13 bases lay between the germline ends. CDR3 size: 13 residues. The germline V gene encodes CDR1 SQVTM and CDR2 ANQGSEA. Here the CDR3 DNA reads TGCAGCGTTGAGATGGGGGCCGGGGAGACCCAGTACTTC. The encoded protein is CSVEMGAGETQYF.

This clonotype turned up a few times. CDR3 sequence reads: CASSPGGVPNEQYF. CDR3 nucleotide sequence: TGTGCCAGCAGCCCAGGTGGGGTCCCCAACGAGCAGTACTTC. The genes are TRBV5-4 and TRBJ2-7; D is unclear. The V end lost 4 bases, the J end lost 5 bases, and 16 bases lay between the germline ends. The CDR3 sequence is 14 residues long. From germline, CDR1 is SGHNT and CDR2 YYREEE (reference sequence). Full variable domain (remainder filled in from reference TRBV5-4 and TRBJ2-7): ETGVTQSPTHLIKTRGQQVTLRCSSQSGHNTVSWYQQALGQGPQFIFQYYREEENGRGNFPPRFSGLQFPNYSSELNVNALELDDSALYLCASSPGGVPNEQYFGPGTRLTVT.

The chain carries TRBV24-1 and TRBJ2-1, with 11 bases aligning to TRBD2. The CDR3 totals 16 residues. In germline, CDR1 is KGHDR, CDR2 SFDVKD. The V gene end was trimmed by 5 bases and the J gene end by 8 bases; junction bases not matched to a gene: 10. The CDR3 region has the DNA TGTGCCACCAGTGGCCGGCGACTAGCGGGATCGTATGAGCAGTTCTTC. Protein sequence: CATSGRRLAGSYEQFF.

The chain recombines TRBV3-1 with TRBJ2-3, with D uncertain. The CDR3 sequence is 12 residues long. The V gene lost 4 bases and the J gene lost 6 bases, with 8 bases spanning the gap. The germline CDR1 and CDR2 sequences are LGHDT and YNNKEL (reference sequence). The CDR3 region has the DNA TGTGCCAGCAGCCCGGATATGGATACGCAGTATTTT. It encodes CASSPDMDTQYF.

The chain is built from TRBV15 and TRBJ2-3, with D possibly TRBD2 on 7 matching bases. The CDR3 length is 17 residues. CDR1 and CDR2 (germline): LNHNV, YYDKDF (reference sequence). Between the trimmed V and J ends, which lost 5 bases and 3 bases, there was a span of 21 bases. CDR3 DNA sequence: TGTGCCACCAGCGGACTACTTGGGGGGCGGGGGACAGATACGCAGTATTTT. Translated, it gives CATSGLLGGRGTDTQYF.

A remark on this clonotype: A read error may be the cause here, since a much bigger clone is one base away. The chain uses TRBV24-1 and TRBJ2-2, with TRBD2 matching 7 bases. Germline V lookup: CDR1 KGHDR, CDR2 SFDVKD. The CDR3 length is 12 residues. CDR3 amino acids: CATSDFGGGLFF. CDR3 DNA sequence: TGTGCCACCAGTGATTTTGGCGGGGGGCTGTTTTTT.

The table lists this clonotype with a few counts. The chain uses TRBV11-2 and TRBJ2-1; D is unclear. Germline V lookup: CDR1 SGHAT, CDR2 FQNNGV. With 10 bases removed from V and 1 base from J, the gap between germline ends came to 8 bases. The CDR3 is made up of 12 amino acids. The CDR3 sequence: CATAVSYNEQFF. CDR3 DNA sequence: TGTGCCACCGCCGTTTCCTACAATGAGCAGTTCTTC.